The 5 T cell receptor beta chains reported below all come from one sample, sequenced in a study of blood T cell repertoires in COVID-19. Profiled with immunoSEQ multiplex PCR; TCRdb holds only in-frame clones, not every one. Of under 300,000 clones in the sample, 82% were seen once. The material sequenced was peripheral blood. These receptors all come from a woman aged 55-70 years with active or convalescent COVID-19.

J is TRBJ1-2 and V is TRBV9, with D hard to call. The germline V gene has CDR1 SGDLS and CDR2 YYNGEE. This CDR3 has 15 amino acids. Trimming took off 4 bases at V and 4 bases at J, with 17 bases between the two ends. The CDR3 sequence is CASSSPFPGSYGYTF. The DNA of the CDR3 is TGTGCCAGCAGCAGCCCCTTCCCAGGCAGCTATGGCTACACCTTC.

The J gene is TRBJ1-2, the V gene TRBV5-1, with D maybe TRBD1 (5 bases). The CDR3 spans 16 residues. Trimming left V 0 bases short and J 2 bases short, with 14 bases between. The germline gives CDR1 SGHRS, CDR2 YFSETQ. DNA of the CDR3: TGCGCCAGCAGCTTGGCTGGGCAGGGCCAAAACTATGGCTACACCTTC. It codes for CASSLAGQGQNYGYTF.

The chain carries TRBV7-9 and TRBJ2-1; TRBD2 agrees at 10 bases. The CDR3 is made up of 15 amino acids. V lost 1 base, J lost 8 bases, and 5 bases stayed unmatched. Looked up from germline, CDR1 is SEHNR and CDR2 is FQNEAQ (reference sequence). Written as DNA, the CDR3 is TGTGCCAGCAGCTTAGAGGATAGCGGGGGGTATGAGCAGTTCTTC. Amino acid sequence: CASSLEDSGGYEQFF.

This clone was counted a single time. CDR3 DNA: TGTGCCAGCAGTGAGGGCAGGGGGCGCGCCCGGGGCACTGAAGCTTTCTTT. The encoded protein is CASSEGRGRARGTEAFF. The rearrangement uses TRBV2 and TRBJ1-1; 8 bases agree with TRBD1. CDR1 and CDR2 (germline): SNHLY, FYNNEI. Trimming at V came to 3 bases and at J to 4 bases, leaving 13 bases not matched to a gene. This CDR3 region has 17 residues.

The chain couples TRBV30 to TRBJ1-1; unclear D gene. The CDR3 loop spans 12 amino acids. Germline CDR1 is GTSNPN and CDR2 is SVGIG (reference sequence). V lost 5 bases to trimming and J lost 1 base, with 8 bases between them. CDR3 protein: CAWGRENTEAFF. The DNA of the CDR3 is TGTGCCTGGGGACGAGAGAACACTGAAGCTTTCTTT.